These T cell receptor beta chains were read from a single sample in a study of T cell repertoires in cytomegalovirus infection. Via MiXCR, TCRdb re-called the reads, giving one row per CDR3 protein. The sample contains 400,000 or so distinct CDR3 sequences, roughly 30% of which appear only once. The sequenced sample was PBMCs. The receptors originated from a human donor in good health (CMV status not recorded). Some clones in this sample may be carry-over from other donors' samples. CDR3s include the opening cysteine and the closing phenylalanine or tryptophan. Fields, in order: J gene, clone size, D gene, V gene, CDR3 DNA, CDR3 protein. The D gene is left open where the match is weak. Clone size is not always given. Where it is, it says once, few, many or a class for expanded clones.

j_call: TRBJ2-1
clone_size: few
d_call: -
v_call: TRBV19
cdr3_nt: TGTGCCAGTATACCGGACGGGTGGGCGGGTGAGCAGTTCTTC
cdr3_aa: CASIPDGWAGEQFF

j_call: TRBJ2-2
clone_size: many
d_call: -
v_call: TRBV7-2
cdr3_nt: TGTGCCAGCAGCAAGGGACCCCCGGGCATCGGCACCGGGGAGCTGTTTTTT
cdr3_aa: CASSKGPPGIGTGELFF

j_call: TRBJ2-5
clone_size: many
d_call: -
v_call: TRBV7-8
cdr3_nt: TGTGCCAGCAGCTTAGAAGGATCGGGGTGGGAAGAGACCCAGTACTTC
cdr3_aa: CASSLEGSGWEETQYF

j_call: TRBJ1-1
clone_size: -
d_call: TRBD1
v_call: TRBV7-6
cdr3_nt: TGTGCCAGCACCTCCGGACAGGGGTACACTGAAGCTTTCTTT
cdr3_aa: CASTSGQGYTEAFF

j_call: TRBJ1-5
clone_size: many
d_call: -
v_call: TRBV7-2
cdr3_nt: TGTGCCAGCAGCCGGACGGGACCCAATCAGCCCCAGCATTTT
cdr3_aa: CASSRTGPNQPQHF

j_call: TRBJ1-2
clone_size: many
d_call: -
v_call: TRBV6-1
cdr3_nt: TGTGCCAGCGAAAGGGCCAACTATGGCTACACCTTC
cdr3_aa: CASERANYGYTF

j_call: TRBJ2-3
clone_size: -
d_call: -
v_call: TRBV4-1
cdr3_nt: TGCGCCAGCAGCCAAGGGTTCCTAGCGTGGGTGCGCACAGATACGCAGTATTTT
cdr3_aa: CASSQGFLAWVRTDTQYF

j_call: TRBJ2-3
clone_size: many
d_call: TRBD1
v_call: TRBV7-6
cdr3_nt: TGTGCCAGCAGCTTAGGAGGGGGCTTCGTCGGCAGCACAGATACGCAGTATTTT
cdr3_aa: CASSLGGGFVGSTDTQYF

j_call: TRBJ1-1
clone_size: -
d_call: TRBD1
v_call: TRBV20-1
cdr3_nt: TGCAGTGCTAGAGATCGGAACAGGGGAGGAACTGAAGCTTTCTTT
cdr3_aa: CSARDRNRGGTEAFF

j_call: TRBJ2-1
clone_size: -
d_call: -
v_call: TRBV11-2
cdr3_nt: TGTGCCAGCAGCTTAACCGGGGCAAACAATGAGCAGTTCTTC
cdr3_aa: CASSLTGANNEQFF

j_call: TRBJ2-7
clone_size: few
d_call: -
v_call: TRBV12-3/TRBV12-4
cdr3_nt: TGTGCCAGCACTTTGCGGGCCTACGAGCAGTACTTC
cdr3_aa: CASTLRAYEQYF

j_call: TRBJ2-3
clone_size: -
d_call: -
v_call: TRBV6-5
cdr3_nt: TGTGCCAGCAGTTACTCTGGCCCAATGGGTACAGATACGCAGTATTTT
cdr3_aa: CASSYSGPMGTDTQYF

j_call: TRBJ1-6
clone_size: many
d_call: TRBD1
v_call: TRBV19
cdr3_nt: TGTGCCAGTAATGGACAGGCGGATTCACCCCTCCACTTT
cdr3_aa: CASNGQADSPLHF

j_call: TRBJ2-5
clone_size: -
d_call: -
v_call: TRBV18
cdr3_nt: TGTGCCAGCTCATACCTACCGACAACCCAAGAGACCCAGTACTTC
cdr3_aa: CASSYLPTTQETQYF

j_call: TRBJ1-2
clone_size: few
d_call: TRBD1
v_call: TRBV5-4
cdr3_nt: TGTGCCAGCAGCCCCCGGGACGACAGGGATGGCTACACCTTC
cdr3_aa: CASSPRDDRDGYTF

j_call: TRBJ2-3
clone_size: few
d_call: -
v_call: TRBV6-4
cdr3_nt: TGTGCCAGCAGTGACTTGCCGGGGTTGAGCACAGATACGCAGTATTTT
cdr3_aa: CASSDLPGLSTDTQYF

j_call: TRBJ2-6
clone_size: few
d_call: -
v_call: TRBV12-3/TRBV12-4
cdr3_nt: TGTGCCAGCAGTTTTGTCACATTAAACTCTGGGGCCAACGACCTGACTTTC
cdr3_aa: CASSFVTLNSGANDLTF

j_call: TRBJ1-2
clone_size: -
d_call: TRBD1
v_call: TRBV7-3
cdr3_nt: TGTGCCAGCAGCTCAACAGGGGAGGGGGAGATCTTC
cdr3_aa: CASSSTGEGEIF

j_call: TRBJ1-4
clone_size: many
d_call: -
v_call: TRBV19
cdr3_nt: TGTGCCAGTAGTAAGGGACCTGGAAATGAAAAACTGTTTTTT
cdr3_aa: CASSKGPGNEKLFF

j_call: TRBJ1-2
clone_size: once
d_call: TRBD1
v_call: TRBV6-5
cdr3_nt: TGTGCCATCCGGACAGGGCCGGGGGGCTACACCTTC
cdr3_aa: CAIRTGPGGYTF

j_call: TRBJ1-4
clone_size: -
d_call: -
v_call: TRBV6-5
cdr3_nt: TGTGCCAGCAGTTACGGCCAGGGTCGGGCTAATGAAAAACTGTTTTTT
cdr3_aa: CASSYGQGRANEKLFF

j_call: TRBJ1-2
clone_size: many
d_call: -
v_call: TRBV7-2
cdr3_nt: TGTGCCAGCGGCCCGCATAGGGACCCGTACTATGGCTACACCTTC
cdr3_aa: CASGPHRDPYYGYTF

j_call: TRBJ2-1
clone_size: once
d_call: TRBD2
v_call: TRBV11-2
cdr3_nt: TGTGCCAGCAGCCCCCACCGCGGGGGGACCCCCTACAATGAGCAGTTCTTC
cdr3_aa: CASSPHRGGTPYNEQFF

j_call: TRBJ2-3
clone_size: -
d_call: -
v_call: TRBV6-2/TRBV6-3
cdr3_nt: TGTTCCAGTACGAGACCGGTTCGCACAGATACGCAGTATTTT
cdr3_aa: CSSTRPVRTDTQYF

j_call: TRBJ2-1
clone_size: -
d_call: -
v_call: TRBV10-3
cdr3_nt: TGTGCCACGGGGGATTTACAGCCGTACAATGAGCAGTTCTTC
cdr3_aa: CATGDLQPYNEQFF

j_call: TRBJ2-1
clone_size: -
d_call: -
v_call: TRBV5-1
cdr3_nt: TGCGCCAGCAGCTACCGGGCGCAAAACTACAATGAGCAGTTCTTC
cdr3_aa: CASSYRAQNYNEQFF

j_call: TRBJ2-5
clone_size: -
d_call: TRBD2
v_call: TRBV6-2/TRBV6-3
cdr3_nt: TGTGCCAGCAGCCAACTAGCGGGGGGTATGGTAGAGACCCAGTACTTC
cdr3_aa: CASSQLAGGMVETQYF

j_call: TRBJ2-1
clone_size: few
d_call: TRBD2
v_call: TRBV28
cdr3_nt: TGTGCCAGCAGTTCACAACTAGCGGGGGGGCCCTACAATGAGCAGTTCTTC
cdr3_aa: CASSSQLAGGPYNEQFF

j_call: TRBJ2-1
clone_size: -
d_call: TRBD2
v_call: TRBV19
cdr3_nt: TGTGCCAGTAGTAACCGGGGGGTCTACAATGAGCAGTTCTTC
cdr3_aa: CASSNRGVYNEQFF

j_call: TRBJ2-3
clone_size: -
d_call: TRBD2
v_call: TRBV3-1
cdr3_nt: TGTGCCAGCAGCCAAGATGGCTTACTAGCGGGGGTGTTAGATACGCAGTATTTT
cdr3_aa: CASSQDGLLAGVLDTQYF

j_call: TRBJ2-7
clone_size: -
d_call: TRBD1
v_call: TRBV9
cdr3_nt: TGTGCCAGCAGCCCCCGGACAGGGGGAGCCTACGAGCAGTACTTC
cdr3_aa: CASSPRTGGAYEQYF

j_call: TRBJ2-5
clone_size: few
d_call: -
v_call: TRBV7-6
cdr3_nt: TGTGCCAGCGACAGCCAAGAGACCCAGTACTTC
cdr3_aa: CASDSQETQYF

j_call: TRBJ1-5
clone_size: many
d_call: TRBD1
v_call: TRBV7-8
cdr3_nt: TGTGCCAGCAGCTCCGGGACAGGGGGGGCCTCCTATCAGCCCCAGCATTTT
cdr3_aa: CASSSGTGGASYQPQHF

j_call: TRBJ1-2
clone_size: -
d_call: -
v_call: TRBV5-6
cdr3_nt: TGTGCCAGCAGCCTCAAGGGGGGCCTCGGCTACACCTTC
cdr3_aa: CASSLKGGLGYTF

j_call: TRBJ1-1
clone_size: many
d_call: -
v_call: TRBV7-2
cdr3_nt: TGTGCCAGCAGCGGCAGACAGGTGGGGAACACTGAAGCTTTCTTT
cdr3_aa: CASSGRQVGNTEAFF

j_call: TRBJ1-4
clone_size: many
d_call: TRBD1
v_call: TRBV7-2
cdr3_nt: TGTGCCAGCAGCCCGAATCCGGGACAGGGGCTAAAACTGTTTTTT
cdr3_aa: CASSPNPGQGLKLFF

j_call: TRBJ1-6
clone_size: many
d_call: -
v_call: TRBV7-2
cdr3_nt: TGTGCCAGCAGCTTATACTCCGGGACGGGTGGTTCACCCCTCCACTTT
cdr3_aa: CASSLYSGTGGSPLHF

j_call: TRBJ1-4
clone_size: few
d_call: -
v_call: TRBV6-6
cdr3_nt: TGTGCCAGCAGTCCGAGAGGGGGGGAAAAACTGTTTTTT
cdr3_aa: CASSPRGGEKLFF

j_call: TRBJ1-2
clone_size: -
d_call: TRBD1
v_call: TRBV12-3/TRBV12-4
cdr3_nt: TGTTCCAGAAGCATGACAGGGGTGAGGGGCTACACCTTC
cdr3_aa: CSRSMTGVRGYTF

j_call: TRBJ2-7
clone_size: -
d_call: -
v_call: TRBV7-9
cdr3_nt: TGTGCCAGCAGCTCCTGGGCCGCAACCTACGAGCAGTACTTC
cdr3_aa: CASSSWAATYEQYF

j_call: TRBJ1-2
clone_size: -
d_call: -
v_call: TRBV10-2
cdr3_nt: TGCGCCAGCAGAGACAGCGGGGAATATGGCTACACCTTC
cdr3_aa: CASRDSGEYGYTF

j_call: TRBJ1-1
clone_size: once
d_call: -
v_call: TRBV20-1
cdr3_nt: TGCAGTGCTAGGCCGGGGACGGCGAACACTGAAGCTTTCTTT
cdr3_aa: CSARPGTANTEAFF

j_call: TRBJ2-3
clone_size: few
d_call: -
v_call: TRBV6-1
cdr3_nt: TGTGCCAGCAGCGACACGGGCTTTAGCACAGATACGCAGTATTTT
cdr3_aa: CASSDTGFSTDTQYF

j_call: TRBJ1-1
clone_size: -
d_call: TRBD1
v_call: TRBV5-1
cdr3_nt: TGCGCCAGCAGCCCACAGGGGGCCATTGAAGCTTTCTTT
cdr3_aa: CASSPQGAIEAFF

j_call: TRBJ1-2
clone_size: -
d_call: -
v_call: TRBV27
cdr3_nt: TGTGCCAGAAGTACGCTGGACGGCTATGGCTACACCTTC
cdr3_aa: CARSTLDGYGYTF

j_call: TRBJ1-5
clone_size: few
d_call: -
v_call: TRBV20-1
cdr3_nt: TGCAGTGCTAGAGCGGTCGACAGGCTCTATCAGCCCCAGCATTTT
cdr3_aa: CSARAVDRLYQPQHF

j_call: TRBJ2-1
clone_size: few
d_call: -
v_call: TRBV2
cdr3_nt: TGTGCCAGCAGTCTCCCGGGTGGTAACAATGAGCAGTTCTTC
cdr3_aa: CASSLPGGNNEQFF

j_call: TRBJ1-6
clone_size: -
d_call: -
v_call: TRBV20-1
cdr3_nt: TGCAGTGCCATGATGCGGCTGGATAATTCACCCCTCCACTTT
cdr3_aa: CSAMMRLDNSPLHF

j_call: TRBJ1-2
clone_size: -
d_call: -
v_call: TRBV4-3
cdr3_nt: TGCGCCAGCAGCCAAGTCGCAGGAAACTATGGCTACACCTTC
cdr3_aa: CASSQVAGNYGYTF